One sample yielded the 10 T cell receptor beta chains listed below, sequenced in a study of T-cell memory formation after mild COVID-19. TCRdb re-called the 5' RACE reads through MiXCR, storing one row per CDR3 protein. This table has approximately 250,000 distinct CDR3 sequences, around 15% appearing once. Material for sequencing was PBMCs or a T cell subset sorted from them (not recorded which). These receptors were obtained from a young man who had mild COVID-19 (a few samples of this study predate the infection). Cell type and time point are not known.

The chain couples TRBV20-1 to TRBJ1-5; no definite D call. Germline values: CDR1 DFQATT, CDR2 SNEGSKA (reference sequence). There are 12 residues in the CDR3. The V end lost 3 bases, the J end lost 1 base, and 4 bases lay between the germline ends. This CDR3 is CSASSSNQPQHF. As DNA, the CDR3 is TGCAGTGCTAGTTCGAGCAATCAGCCCCAGCATTTT.

This clonotype was counted a few times. The chain recombines TRBV7-2 with TRBJ2-7, with D tentatively TRBD2 (5 bases). Germline V CDR1 and CDR2: SGHTA, FQGNSA. The length of the CDR3 is 14 residues. Trimming stripped 11 bases from V and 3 bases from J, with 20 bases between. Here the CDR3 DNA reads TGTGCCTGCAACGGGGTTTGGAGACACTACGAGCAGTACTTC. Protein product: CACNGVWRHYEQYF.

V gene TRBV27 combines with J gene TRBJ2-7, with D perhaps given as TRBD1 or TRBD2 (5 bases each). Germline V gene lookup returns CDR1 MNHEY and CDR2 SMNVEV (reference sequence). The germline V and J ends were trimmed by 6 bases and 2 bases, with 14 bases remaining between them. The CDR3 runs 14 residues. The CDR3 sequence: CASRTTTGTYEQYF. CDR3 bases: TGTGCCAGCAGGACTACTACAGGAACCTACGAGCAGTACTTC.

This CDR3 is CASSPLPSGGAVIEQYF. The CDR3 bases are TGCGCCAGCAGCCCCTTACCCAGCGGGGGGGCTGTCATCGAGCAGTACTTC. The chain recombines TRBV4-3 with TRBJ2-7; 10 nucleotides match TRBD2. CDR3 length equals 17 residues. CDR1 is LGHNA and CDR2 is YSLEER in the germline V gene. After removal of 4 bases from V and 6 bases from J, the junction contained 15 bases not matched to a gene.

The chain carries TRBV12-3 or TRBV12-4 and TRBJ2-1; TRBD1 agrees at 8 bases. The trim removed 6 bases at V and 4 bases at J, leaving 5 bases unmatched. The CDR3 extends over 14 amino acids. CDR3 protein: CASSRTGTYNEQFF. The DNA for the CDR3 is TGTGCCAGCAGCCGGACAGGGACTTACAATGAGCAGTTCTTC.

The chain couples TRBV4-2 to TRBJ2-3, with D possibly being TRBD2 (6 bases). Germline CDR1 LGHNA, CDR2 YNFKEQ. The CDR3 runs 16 residues. Trimming removed 1 base from V and 4 bases from J, with 15 bases in between. DNA of the CDR3: TGTGCCAGCAGCCAAGGGGGACTCAGTGGGGCAGATACGCAGTATTTT. Its protein product is CASSQGGLSGADTQYF.

The chain links TRBV18 to TRBJ2-7; TRBD1 agrees at 9 bases. V lost 6 bases to trimming and J lost 1 base; unmatched junction nucleotides: 4. The CDR3 sequence is 14 residues long. CDR1 is KGHSH and CDR2 is LQKENI in the germline V gene. This CDR3 is CASSAGTGSYEQYV. The CDR3 DNA is TGTGCCAGCTCCGCCGGGACAGGGTCCTACGAGCAGTACGTC.

CDR3 DNA: TGTGCCAGCACCACGACAGGGGGGCGGACCCAGTACTTC. It translates to CASTTTGGRTQYF. V usage is TRBV7-2 and J usage is TRBJ2-5; 9 nucleotides line up with TRBD1. Looked up from germline, CDR1 is SGHTA and CDR2 is FQGNSA. Trimming removed 7 bases from V and 7 bases from J; junction bases left unmatched: 7. The length of the CDR3 is 13 residues. Full variable domain (missing parts from reference TRBV7-2 and TRBJ2-5): GAGVSQSPSNKVTEKGKDVELRCDPISGHTALYWYRQSLGQGLEFLIYFQGNSAPDKSGLPSDRFSAERTGGSVSTLTIQRTQQEDSAVYLCASTTTGGRTQYFGPGTRLLVL.

J is TRBJ2-2 and V is TRBV5-6, with D unresolved. Germline assignment: CDR1 SGHDT and CDR2 YYEEEE. Between the trimmed V and J ends, which lost 2 bases and 4 bases, there was a span of 3 bases. The CDR3 runs to 12 residues. This CDR3 reads CASSFPTGELFF. DNA for the CDR3: TGTGCCAGCAGCTTTCCCACCGGGGAGCTGTTTTTT.

The rearrangement uses TRBV7-7 and TRBJ2-1, with TRBD2 matching over 8 bases. V dropped 6 bases and J dropped 9; count of bases not matched to a gene: 1. Germline-derived CDR1 and CDR2 are SSHAT and FNYEAQ (reference sequence). This CDR3 region has 11 residues. CDR3 amino acids: CASRSGGEQFF. DNA for the CDR3: TGTGCCAGCAGAAGCGGGGGTGAGCAGTTCTTC.